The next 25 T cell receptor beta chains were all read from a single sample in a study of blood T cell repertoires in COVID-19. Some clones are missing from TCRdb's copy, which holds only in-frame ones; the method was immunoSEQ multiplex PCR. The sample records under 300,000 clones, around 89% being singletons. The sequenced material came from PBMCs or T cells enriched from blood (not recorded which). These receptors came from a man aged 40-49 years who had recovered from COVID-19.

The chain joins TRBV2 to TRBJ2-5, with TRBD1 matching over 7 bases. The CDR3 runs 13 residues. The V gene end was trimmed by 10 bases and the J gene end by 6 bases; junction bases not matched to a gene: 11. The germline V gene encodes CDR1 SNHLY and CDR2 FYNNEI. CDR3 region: CATDYRQGQTQYF. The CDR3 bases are TGTGCCACCGATTACCGACAGGGACAGACCCAGTACTTC. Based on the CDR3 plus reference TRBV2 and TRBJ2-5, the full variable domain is EPEVTQTPSHQVTQMGQEVILRCVPISNHLYFYWYRQILGQKVEFLVSFYNNEISEKSEIFDDQFSVERPDGSNFTLKIRSTKLEDSAMYFCATDYRQGQTQYFGPGTRLLVL.

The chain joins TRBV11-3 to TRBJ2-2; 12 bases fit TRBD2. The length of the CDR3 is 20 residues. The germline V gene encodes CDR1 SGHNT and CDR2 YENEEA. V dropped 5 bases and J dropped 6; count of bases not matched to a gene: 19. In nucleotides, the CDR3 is TGTGCCAGCAGCAAAAGGACGTCCCTAGCGGGAGGGGTTGGACCCGGGGAGCTGTTTTTT. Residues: CASSKRTSLAGGVGPGELFF.

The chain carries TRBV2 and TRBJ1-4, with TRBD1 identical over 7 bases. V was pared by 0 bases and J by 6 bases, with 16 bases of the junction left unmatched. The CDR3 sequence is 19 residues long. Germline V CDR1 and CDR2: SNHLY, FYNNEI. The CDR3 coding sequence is TGTGCCAGCAGTGAAGCGCTTCGTTTTAAGGGGGCGGAGGATGAAAAACTGTTTTTT. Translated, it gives CASSEALRFKGAEDEKLFF.

In DNA form, the CDR3 reads TGTGCCAGCAGTAACAGGGAAGGGGAAAAACTGTTTTTT. Translation: CASSNREGEKLFF. The chain carries TRBV27 and TRBJ1-4; TRBD1 might be the D (6 bases). Trimming took off 5 bases at V and 8 bases at J, with 12 bases between the two ends. Germline V lookup: CDR1 MNHEY, CDR2 SMNVEV (reference sequence). This CDR3 spans 13 amino acids. The full variable domain, rest sourced from reference TRBV27 and TRBJ1-4, is EAQVTQNPRYLITVTGKKLTVTCSQNMNHEYMSWYRQDPGLGLRQIYYSMNVEVTDKGDVPEGYKVSRKEKRNFPLILESPSPNQTSLYFCASSNREGEKLFFGSGTQLSVL.

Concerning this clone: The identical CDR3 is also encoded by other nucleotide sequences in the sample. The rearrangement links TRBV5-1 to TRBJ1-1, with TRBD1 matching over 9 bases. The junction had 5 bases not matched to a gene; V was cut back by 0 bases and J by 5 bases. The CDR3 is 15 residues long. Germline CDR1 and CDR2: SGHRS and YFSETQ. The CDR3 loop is CASSLGGQGNTEAFF. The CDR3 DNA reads TGCGCCAGCAGCTTGGGGGGACAGGGAAATACTGAAGCTTTCTTT.

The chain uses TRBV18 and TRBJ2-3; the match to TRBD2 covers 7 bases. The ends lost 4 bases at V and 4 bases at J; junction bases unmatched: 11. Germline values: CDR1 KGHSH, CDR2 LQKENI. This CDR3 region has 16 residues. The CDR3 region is CASSRGSGGSADTQYF. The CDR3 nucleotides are TGTGCCAGCTCACGCGGGTCGGGGGGAAGTGCAGATACGCAGTATTTT.

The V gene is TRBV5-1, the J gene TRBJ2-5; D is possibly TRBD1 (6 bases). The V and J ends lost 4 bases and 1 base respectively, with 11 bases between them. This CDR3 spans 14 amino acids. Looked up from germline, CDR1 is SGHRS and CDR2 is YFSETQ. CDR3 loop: CASSTGTLQETQYF. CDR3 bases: TGCGCCAGCAGCACCGGGACACTCCAAGAGACCCAGTACTTC.

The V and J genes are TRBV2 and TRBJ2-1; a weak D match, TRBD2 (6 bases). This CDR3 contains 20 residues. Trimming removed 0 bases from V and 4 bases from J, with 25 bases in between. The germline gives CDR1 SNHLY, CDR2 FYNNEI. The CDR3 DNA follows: TGTGCCAGCAGTGAAGCTTTCAGAAGTTCCGCCTTTGGAGGGTACAATGAGCAGTTCTTC. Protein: CASSEAFRSSAFGGYNEQFF.

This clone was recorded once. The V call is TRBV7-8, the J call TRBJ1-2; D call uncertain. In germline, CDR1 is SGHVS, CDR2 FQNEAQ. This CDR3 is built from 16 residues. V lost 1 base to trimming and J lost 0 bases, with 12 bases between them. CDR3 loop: CASSLGWHNTNYGYTF. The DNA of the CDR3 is TGTGCCAGCAGCTTAGGGTGGCACAATACTAACTATGGCTACACCTTC. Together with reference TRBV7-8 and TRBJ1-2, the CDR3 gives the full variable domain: GAGVSQSPRYKVAKRGQDVALRCDPISGHVSLFWYQQALGQGPEFLTYFQNEAQLDKSGLPSDRFFAERPEGSVSTLKIQRTQQEDSAVYLCASSLGWHNTNYGYTFGSGTRLTVV.

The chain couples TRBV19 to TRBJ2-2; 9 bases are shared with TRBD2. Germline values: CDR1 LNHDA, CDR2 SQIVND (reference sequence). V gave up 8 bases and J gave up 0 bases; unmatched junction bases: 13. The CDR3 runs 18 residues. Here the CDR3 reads CASALQVLAGSNTGELFF. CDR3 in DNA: TGTGCCAGTGCCCTCCAGGTCCTAGCGGGGTCGAACACCGGGGAGCTGTTTTTT.

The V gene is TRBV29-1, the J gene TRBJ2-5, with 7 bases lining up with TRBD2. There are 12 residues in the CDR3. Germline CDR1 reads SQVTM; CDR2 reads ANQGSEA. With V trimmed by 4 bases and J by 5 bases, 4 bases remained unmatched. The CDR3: CSVVRGGETQYF. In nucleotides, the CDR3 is TGCAGCGTTGTTAGGGGAGGGGAGACCCAGTACTTC.

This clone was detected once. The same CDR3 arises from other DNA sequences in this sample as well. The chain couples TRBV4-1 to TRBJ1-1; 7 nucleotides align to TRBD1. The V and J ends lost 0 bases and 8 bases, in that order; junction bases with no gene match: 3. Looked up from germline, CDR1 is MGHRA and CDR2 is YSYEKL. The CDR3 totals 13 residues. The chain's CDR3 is CASSQDRGTEAFF. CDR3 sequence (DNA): TGCGCCAGCAGCCAAGACAGGGGGACCGAAGCTTTCTTT.

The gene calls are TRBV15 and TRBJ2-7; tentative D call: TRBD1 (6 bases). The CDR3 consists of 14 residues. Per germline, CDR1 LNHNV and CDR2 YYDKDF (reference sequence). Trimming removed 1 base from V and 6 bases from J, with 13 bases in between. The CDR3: CATSRATGFGEQYF. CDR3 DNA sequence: TGTGCCACCAGCAGAGCGACAGGCTTTGGCGAGCAGTACTTC. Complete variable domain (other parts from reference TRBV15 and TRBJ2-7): DAMVIQNPRYQVTQFGKPVTLSCSQTLNHNVMYWYQQKSSQAPKLLFHYYDKDFNNEADTPDNFQSRRPNTSFCFLDIRSPGLGDTAMYLCATSRATGFGEQYFGPGTRLTVT.

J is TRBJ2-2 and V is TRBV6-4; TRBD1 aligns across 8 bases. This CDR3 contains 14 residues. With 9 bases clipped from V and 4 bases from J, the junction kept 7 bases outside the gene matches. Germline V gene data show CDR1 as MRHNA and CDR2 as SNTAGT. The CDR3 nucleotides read TGTGCCAGTAGACAGGGGCTGGGCACCGGGGAGCTGTTTTTT. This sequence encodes CASRQGLGTGELFF.

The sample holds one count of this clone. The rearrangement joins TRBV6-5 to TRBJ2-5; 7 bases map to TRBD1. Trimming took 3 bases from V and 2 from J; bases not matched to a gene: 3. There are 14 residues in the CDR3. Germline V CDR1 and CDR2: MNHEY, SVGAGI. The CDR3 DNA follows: TGTGCCAGCAGTTATGGACAGGCTCAAGAGACCCAGTACTTC. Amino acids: CASSYGQAQETQYF.

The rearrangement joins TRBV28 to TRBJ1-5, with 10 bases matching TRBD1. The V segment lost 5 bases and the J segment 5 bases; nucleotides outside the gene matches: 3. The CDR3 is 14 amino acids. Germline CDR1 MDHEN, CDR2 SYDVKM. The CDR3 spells CASSTGQGDQPQHF. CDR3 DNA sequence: TGTGCCAGCAGTACCGGACAGGGGGATCAGCCCCAGCATTTT.

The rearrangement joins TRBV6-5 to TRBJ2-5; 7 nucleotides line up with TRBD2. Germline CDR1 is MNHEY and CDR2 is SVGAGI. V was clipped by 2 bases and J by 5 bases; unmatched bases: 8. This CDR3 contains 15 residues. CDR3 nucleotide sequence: TGTGCCAGCAGTTACCCTCTTGGGGGAGGGGAGACCCAGTACTTC. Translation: CASSYPLGGGETQYF.

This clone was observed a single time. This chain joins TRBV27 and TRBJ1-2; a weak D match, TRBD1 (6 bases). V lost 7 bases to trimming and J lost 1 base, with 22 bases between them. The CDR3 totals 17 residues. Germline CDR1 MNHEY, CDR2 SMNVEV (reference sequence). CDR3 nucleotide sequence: TGTGCCAGCATCAGGACAGACCATAAGAGAGTTAACTATGGCTACACCTTC. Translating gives CASIRTDHKRVNYGYTF.

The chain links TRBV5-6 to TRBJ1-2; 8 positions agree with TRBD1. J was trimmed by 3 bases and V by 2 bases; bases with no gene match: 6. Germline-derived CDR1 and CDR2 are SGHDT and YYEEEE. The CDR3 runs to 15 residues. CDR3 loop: CASSFPGQEDYGYTF. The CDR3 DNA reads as TGTGCCAGCAGCTTTCCGGGACAGGAGGACTATGGCTACACCTTC.

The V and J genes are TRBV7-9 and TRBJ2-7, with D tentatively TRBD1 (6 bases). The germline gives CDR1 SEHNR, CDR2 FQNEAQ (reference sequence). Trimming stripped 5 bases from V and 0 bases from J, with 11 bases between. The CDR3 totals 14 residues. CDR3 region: CASSRGGDSYEQYF. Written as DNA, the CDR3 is TGTGCCAGCAGCCGAGGGGGAGACTCCTACGAGCAGTACTTC.

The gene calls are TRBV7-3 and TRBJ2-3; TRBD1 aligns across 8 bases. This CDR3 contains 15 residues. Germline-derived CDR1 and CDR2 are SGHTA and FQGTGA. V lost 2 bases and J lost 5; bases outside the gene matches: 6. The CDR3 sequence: CASSLGQGLRDTQYF. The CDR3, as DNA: TGTGCCAGCAGCTTAGGACAGGGCTTGAGAGATACGCAGTATTTT.

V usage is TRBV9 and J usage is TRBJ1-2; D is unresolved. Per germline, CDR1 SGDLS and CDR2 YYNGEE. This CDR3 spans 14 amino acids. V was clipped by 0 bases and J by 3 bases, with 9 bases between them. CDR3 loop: CASSVGLADYGYTF. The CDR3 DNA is TGTGCCAGCAGCGTAGGATTGGCAGACTATGGCTACACCTTC.

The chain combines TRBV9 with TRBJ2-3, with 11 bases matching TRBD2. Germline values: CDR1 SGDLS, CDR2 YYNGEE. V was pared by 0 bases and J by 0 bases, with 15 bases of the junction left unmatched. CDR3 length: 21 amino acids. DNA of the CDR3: TGTGCCAGCAGCGTAGATGGTCGAGGGGGACTAGCGGTTACTAGCACAGATACGCAGTATTTT. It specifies CASSVDGRGGLAVTSTDTQYF.

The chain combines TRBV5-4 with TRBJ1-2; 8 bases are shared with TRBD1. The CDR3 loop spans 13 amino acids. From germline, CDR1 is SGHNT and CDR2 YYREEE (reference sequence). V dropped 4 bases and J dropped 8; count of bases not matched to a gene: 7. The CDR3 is CASSEDRANGYTF. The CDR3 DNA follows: TGTGCCAGCAGCGAGGACAGGGCGAACGGCTACACCTTC.

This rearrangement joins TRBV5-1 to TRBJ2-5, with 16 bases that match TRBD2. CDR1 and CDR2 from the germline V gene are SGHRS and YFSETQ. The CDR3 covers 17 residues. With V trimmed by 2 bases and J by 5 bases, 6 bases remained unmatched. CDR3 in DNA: TGCGCCAGCAGCTTCGGGACTAGCGGGGGGGCCCGTGAGACCCAGTACTTC. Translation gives CASSFGTSGGARETQYF.